Sequencing of this T cell receptor beta chain was carried out in a study of T cell responses to AZD1222 COVID-19 vaccine (dated by TCRdb to about 2021). Looking at the study overall: TCR sequencing covered roughly 230 trial participants: roughly 200 given two doses of AZD1222 and 26 given two doses of MenACWY control vaccine. Trial participants were enrolled into age subgroups of 18-55, 56-69 and 70-plus years, which contained 148, 28 and 57 TCR-sequenced participants, respectively. Findings and caveats that apply to the study as a whole: Most participants were white British and females outnumbered males, and the authors suggested that clonal diversity may have been underestimated. Conclusions about previously exposed vaccinees are limited, since just five or six AZD1222 recipients were seropositive for SARS-CoV-2 at baseline. After two AZD1222 doses, both the breadth and the depth of spike-specific TCRs were significantly higher than at day 0 and than in MenACWY recipients. Vaccine-associated CD4 TCRs spanned the whole spike protein, with dominant responses in regions 160-218 and 743-854. Because no samples from the day 14 peak response were available, repertoires could be characterized only after the peak T cell response. Reportedly, close to half of the unique spike-specific TCRs recognized epitopes lying outside the regions that are mutated in the B.1.351 and B.1.1.7 variants. In the small 56-69-year group, the increase in depth fell short of significance, most likely because of low power.

The CDR3 regions of human TCRbeta chains were analyzed by immunosequencing. For the original study's pipeline: TCRs in the repertoires were compared against a reference library of SARS-CoV-2-specific TCRs that had been generated with the MIRA antigen-specificity platform. Breadth meant the fraction of unique TCRs that were SARS-CoV-2-associated, whereas depth meant the fraction of total T cells that were SARS-CoV-2-associated. Each spike-specific TCR was assigned to its reactive spike region and to a CD4 or CD8 class using the MIRA data. Log10-transformed breadth and depth values were compared by one-way ANOVA with Sidak's multiple comparisons tests. This is the immuneACCESS table as TCRdb keeps it, with only in-frame sequences that have V and J called. A part of the clones is gone; compared with another copy, unresolved V genes explain less than half, and the rest is unexplained. D and trimming were read from the DNA, whereas the V and J calls and clone size are those reported in that table. The sample records some 150,000 clones, more than 85% of which are singletons. Of the sample, about 3.3% is held by the ten largest clones.

CDR1 and CDR2, looked up from the germline V gene (reference sequence), are LGHDT and YNNKEL. From the cysteine up to the phenylalanine, the CDR3 has a length of 17 residues. Kept here is only the CDR3 DNA, which spans 51 bases and is read in frame from base 1. Trimming costs V 1 base and J 0 bases, and their ends lie 10 bases apart. On this clone: Its antigen is not yet known. No base quality information exists; no much larger clone differs at one position.

Taken with the paper, the label for time point translates to: about 28 days (+/-7) after the second vaccine dose. AZD1222 recipients whose second dose came at about 4 weeks and those whose second dose came at about 12 weeks were combined into one group, since spike-specific TCR depth and breadth did not differ between the two schedules. The vaccinee samples were drawn from two UK trials, COV001 and COV002, one of which was a single-blind randomized controlled phase 2/3 trial testing AZD1222 (ChAdOx1 nCoV-19) in healthy adults. For TCRbeta chain sequencing, PBMC samples from trial participants were taken at day 0 and at day 28 after the second dose.

This clonotype originated in an adult who received the AZD1222 COVID-19 vaccine. Sequencing used peripheral blood, obtained 28 days after the second AZD1222 dose. This chain joins TRBV3-1 (or the pseudogene TRBV3-2) to TRBJ1-6; the best D guess is TRBD1, with 5 bases matching. Here the CDR3 is given as CASSQGGGSSYNSPLHF. The sequenced DNA is TGTGCCAGCAGCCAAGGGGGCGGGAGCTCCTATAATTCACCCCTCCACTTT.